The sequence of this T cell receptor beta chain was determined in a study of naive and memory T cell subsets. Findings and limits, study-wide: TCR counts from RNA may reflect activation-linked expression changes. From naive to CM, EM and EMRA, diversity decreased and Gini increased.

This CDR3 contains 10 residues. Germline loops: CDR1 SQVTM, CDR2 ANQGSEA. The V end was cut by 5 bases, the J end by 5 bases, with 4 bases between. Four subsets defined by CD45RA and CD27 were sorted after CD3, CD4, CD8 and live/dead staining. This clonotype was detected only a few times. Its matching antigen is unknown. Two oligonucleotides, mixed equimolar, formed the beta constant-region primer covering TRBC1 and TRBC2. Four rounds of PCR amplified the ligated cDNA using nested alpha and beta constant-region primers plus SP2. TCRdb re-called the UMI-ligation and nested PCR reads with MiXCR, one entry per CDR3 protein. The data contain around 30,000 distinct CDR3 sequences, 15% to 20% of them singletons.

The sequenced material came from effector memory CD4+ T cells from blood. This sample's subset: effector memory, CD45RA- CD27-. The chain employs TRBV29-1 and TRBJ2-1; no definite D call. This TCR derives from a human donor in good health. The CDR3 reads CSVWDNEQFF. The CDR3 coding sequence is TGCAGCGTTTGGGACAATGAGCAGTTCTTC.